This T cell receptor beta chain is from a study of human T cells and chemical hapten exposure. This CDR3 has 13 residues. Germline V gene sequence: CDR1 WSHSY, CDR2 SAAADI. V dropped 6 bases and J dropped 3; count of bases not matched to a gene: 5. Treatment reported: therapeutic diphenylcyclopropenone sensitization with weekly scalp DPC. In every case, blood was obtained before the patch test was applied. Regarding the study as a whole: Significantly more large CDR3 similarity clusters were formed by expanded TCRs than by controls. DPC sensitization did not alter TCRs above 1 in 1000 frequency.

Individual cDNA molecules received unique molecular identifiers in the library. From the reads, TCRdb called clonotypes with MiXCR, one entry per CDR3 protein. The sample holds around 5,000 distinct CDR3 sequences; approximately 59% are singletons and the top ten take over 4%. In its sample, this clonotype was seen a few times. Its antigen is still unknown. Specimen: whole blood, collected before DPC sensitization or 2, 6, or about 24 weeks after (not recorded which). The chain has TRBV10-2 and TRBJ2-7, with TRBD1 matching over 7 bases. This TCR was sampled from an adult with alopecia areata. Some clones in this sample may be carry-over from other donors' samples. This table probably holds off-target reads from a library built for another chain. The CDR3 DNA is TGCGCCAGCAGCCCGGGACAGCACTACGAGCAGTACTTC. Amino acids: CASSPGQHYEQYF.